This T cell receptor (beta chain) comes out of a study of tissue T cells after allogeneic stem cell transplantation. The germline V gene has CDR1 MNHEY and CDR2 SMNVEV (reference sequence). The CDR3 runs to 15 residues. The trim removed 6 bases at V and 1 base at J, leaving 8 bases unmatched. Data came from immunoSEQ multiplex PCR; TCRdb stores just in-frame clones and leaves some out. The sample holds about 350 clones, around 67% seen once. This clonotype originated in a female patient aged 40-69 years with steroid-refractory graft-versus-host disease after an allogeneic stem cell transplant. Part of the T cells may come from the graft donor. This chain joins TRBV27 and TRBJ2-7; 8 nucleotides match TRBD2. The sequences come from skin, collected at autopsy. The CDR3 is CASRPGVAGSYEQYF. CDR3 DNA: TGTGCCAGCAGACCCGGAGTAGCGGGGTCCTACGAGCAGTACTTC.